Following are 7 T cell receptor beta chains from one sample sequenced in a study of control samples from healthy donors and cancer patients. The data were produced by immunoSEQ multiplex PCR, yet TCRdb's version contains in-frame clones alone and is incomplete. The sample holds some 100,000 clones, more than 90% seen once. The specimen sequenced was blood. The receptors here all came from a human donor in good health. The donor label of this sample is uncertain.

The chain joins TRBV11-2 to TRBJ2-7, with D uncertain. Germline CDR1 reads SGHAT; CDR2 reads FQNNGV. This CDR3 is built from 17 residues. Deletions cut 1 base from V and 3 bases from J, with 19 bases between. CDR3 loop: CASSLASVGAAYYEQYV. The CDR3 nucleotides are TGTGCCAGCAGCTTAGCCTCAGTAGGCGCAGCGTACTACGAGCAGTACGTC.

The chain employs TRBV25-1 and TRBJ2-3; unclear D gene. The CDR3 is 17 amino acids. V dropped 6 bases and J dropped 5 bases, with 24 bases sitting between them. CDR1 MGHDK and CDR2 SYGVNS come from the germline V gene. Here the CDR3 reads CASSTGSARQAEDTQYF. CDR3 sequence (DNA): TGTGCCAGCAGCACCGGGTCCGCCAGGCAGGCCGAAGATACGCAGTATTTT.

CDR3 loop: CASSTQIYGHGYTF. For the CDR3, the DNA is TGTGCCAGCAGCACCCAGATCTACGGCCATGGCTACACCTTC. The V call is TRBV7-8, the J call TRBJ1-2, with D unresolved. V lost 5 bases, J lost 6 bases, and 16 bases lay in between. The CDR3 runs to 14 residues. Per germline, CDR1 SGHVS and CDR2 FQNEAQ. Drawing the rest from reference TRBV7-8 and TRBJ1-2, the complete variable domain is GAGVSQSPRYKVAKRGQDVALRCDPISGHVSLFWYQQALGQGPEFLTYFQNEAQLDKSGLPSDRFFAERPEGSVSTLKIQRTQQEDSAVYLCASSTQIYGHGYTFGSGTRLTVV.

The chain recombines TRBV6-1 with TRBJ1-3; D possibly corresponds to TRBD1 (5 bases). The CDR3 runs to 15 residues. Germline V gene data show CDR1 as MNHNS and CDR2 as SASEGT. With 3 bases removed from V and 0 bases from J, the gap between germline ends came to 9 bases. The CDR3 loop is CASSDIRGSGNTIYF. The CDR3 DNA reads TGTGCCAGCAGTGACATTAGGGGCTCTGGAAACACCATATATTTT.

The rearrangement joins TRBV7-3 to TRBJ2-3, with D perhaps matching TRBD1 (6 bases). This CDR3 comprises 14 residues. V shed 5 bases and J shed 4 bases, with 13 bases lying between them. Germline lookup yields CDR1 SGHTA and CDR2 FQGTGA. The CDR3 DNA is TGTGCCAGCAGCGAAAACAGGGAGCCAGATACGCAGTATTTT. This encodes CASSENREPDTQYF.

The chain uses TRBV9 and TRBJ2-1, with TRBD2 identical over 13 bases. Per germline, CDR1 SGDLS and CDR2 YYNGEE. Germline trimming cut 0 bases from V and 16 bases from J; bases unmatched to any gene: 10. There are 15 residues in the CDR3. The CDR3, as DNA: TGTGCCAGCAGCGTAGACACTAGCGGGGGGGCCTCACTTTTCTTC. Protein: CASSVDTSGGASLFF.

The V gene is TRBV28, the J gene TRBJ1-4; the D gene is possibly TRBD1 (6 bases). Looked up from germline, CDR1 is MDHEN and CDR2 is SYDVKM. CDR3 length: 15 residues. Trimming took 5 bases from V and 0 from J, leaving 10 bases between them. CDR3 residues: CASSTSGATNEKLFF. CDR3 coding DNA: TGTGCCAGCAGTACGTCAGGGGCAACTAATGAAAAACTGTTTTTT.